This T cell receptor beta chain was captured in a study of CD8+ T cells in alopecia areata. The CDR3 runs to 13 residues. CDR1 and CDR2 from the germline V gene are MDHEN and SYDVKM. The ends were cut back, 5 bases at V and 2 bases at J, with 9 bases in the middle. Study-level results: Normal skin contains resident alphabeta T cells, and these are also sequenced in scalp samples. Especially in alopecia totalis/universalis, lesional scalp showed greater clonality than normal scalp did.

Reverse transcribed after extraction, RNA yielded cDNA as the sequencing template. Sequencing used immunoSEQ multiplex PCR; TCRdb keeps in-frame clones, though not all of them. The sample yields roughly 120,000 clones, over 60% seen once. This clone has only one observation. Its antigen is currently unknown. Sequencing used CD4+ T cells sorted from blood. The TCR originated in a human donor in good health. The genes are TRBV28 and TRBJ1-2; tentatively, D is TRBD1 (5 bases). DNA for the CDR3: TGTGCCAGCAGTGACCGACAGAACTATGGCTACACCTTC. Translating it yields CASSDRQNYGYTF.